The 4 T cell receptor beta chains presented below share a single source sample, sequenced in a study of breast tumors, draining lymph nodes, adjacent tissues. The lymph nodes were axillary draining lymph nodes from breast cancer patients. TCRdb passed the multiplex PCR reads through MiXCR, listing each CDR3 protein once. The repertoire includes about 120,000 distinct CDR3 sequences, just under 20% of them detected once, and about 3.7% sits in the top ten. Sequencing input: axillary lymph node tissue. Every receptor here comes from a female donor with breast cancer. Some clones in this sample may be carry-over from other donors' samples.

This clonotype came up many times. The rearrangement links TRBV11-2 to TRBJ2-2, with D perhaps matching TRBD1 or TRBD2 (6 bases each). V dropped 4 bases and J dropped 7 bases, with 13 bases sitting between them. The CDR3 is made up of 14 amino acids. From germline, CDR1 is SGHAT and CDR2 FQNNGV. The CDR3 loop reads CASSWGAGYGELFF. CDR3 in DNA: TGTGCCAGCAGCTGGGGGGCAGGGTACGGGGAGCTGTTTTTT.

There are many counts of this clonotype. The chain employs TRBV20-1 and TRBJ2-1, with D tentatively TRBD2 (6 bases). Per germline, CDR1 DFQATT and CDR2 SNEGSKA (reference sequence). V gave up 0 bases and J gave up 2 bases, with 11 bases separating them. The CDR3 is 15 amino acids. As DNA, the CDR3 is TGCAGTGCTAGAGATCTAGCGAATCCCTACAATGAGCAGTTCTTC. Its translation is CSARDLANPYNEQFF.

This clonotype was observed a handful of times. A read error may account for a junction end that differs from germline. The CDR3 is CTSSLDGRGTDTQYF. CDR3 DNA: TGTACCAGCAGCTTAGATGGGCGGGGGACAGATACGCAGTATTTT. The genes are TRBV7-9 and TRBJ2-3; TRBD2 aligns across 7 bases. This CDR3 is built from 15 residues. Germline lookup yields CDR1 SEHNR and CDR2 FQNEAQ (reference sequence).

This clonotype was counted many times. This chain uses TRBV20-1 with TRBJ2-3; 10 positions match TRBD2. CDR3 length: 14 amino acids. Germline V gene sequence: CDR1 DFQATT, CDR2 SNEGSKA (reference sequence). In DNA form, the CDR3 reads TGCAGAGCGTCCCAAAGCGGGGGGGCAAATACGCAGTATTTT. Amino acid sequence: CRASQSGGANTQYF.